What follows are 20 T cell receptor beta chains derived from one specimen sequenced in a study of blood T cells in healthy people across ages (dated by TCRdb to about 2015). The method behind the library was 5' RACE. Sequencing was carried out with an Illumina HiSeq 2500. The second PCR ran for about 7 to 11 cycles and used a J-beta primer mix along with a sample-barcoded 5' primer. TCRdb passed the public sequencing reads through fastp at Q25 and MiXCR, retaining productive beta sequences. Rows are combined by CDR3 protein, so each entry shows the most common genes and DNA. The sample records under 1,000,000 distinct CDR3 sequences, around 50% of which are singletons. Around 18% of the sample lies in the top ten. The sample consisted of blood. Every receptor here comes from a man older than 75 in good health.

This chain uses TRBV4-3 with TRBJ2-3, with unresolved D. This CDR3 is 16 amino acids long. Trimming shortened V by 1 base and J by 2 bases, and 13 bases separated the two germline ends. CDR1 is LGHNA and CDR2 is YSLEER in the germline V gene. As DNA, the CDR3 is TGCGCCAGCAGCCAAGGTATCCGGGCAATCACAGATACGCAGTATTTT. Its protein product is CASSQGIRAITDTQYF.

V usage is TRBV3-1 and J usage is TRBJ2-7; 11 nucleotides align to TRBD2. V shed 2 bases, J shed 4 bases, and the junction held 7 bases outside the gene matches. Germline values: CDR1 LGHDT, CDR2 YNNKEL (reference sequence). This CDR3 comprises 16 residues. The CDR3 DNA sequence: TGTGCCAGCAGCCAAAGGGAAACTAGCGGGAGATACGAGCAGTACTTC. This sequence encodes CASSQRETSGRYEQYF.

There are a few counts of this clonotype. The rearrangement joins TRBV5-1 to TRBJ1-4; the D gene is possibly TRBD1 (5 bases). Looked up from germline, CDR1 is SGHRS and CDR2 is YFSETQ. Trimming left V 2 bases short and J 7 bases short, with 12 bases between. This CDR3 region has 14 residues. The CDR3 loop reads CASSFGAPGEKLFF. The CDR3 bases are TGCGCCAGCAGCTTCGGGGCGCCGGGTGAAAAACTGTTTTTT.

The chain couples TRBV7-9 to TRBJ2-2; D is unresolved. Germline loops: CDR1 SEHNR, CDR2 FQNEAQ (reference sequence). This CDR3 comprises 13 residues. Trimming cost V 5 bases and J 6 bases, with 10 bases left between them. As DNA, the CDR3 is TGTGCCAGCAGCATGGTCTACCCCGGGGAGCTGTTTTTT. Translated, it gives CASSMVYPGELFF.

The chain carries TRBV6-2 or TRBV6-3 and TRBJ1-4; D may be TRBD1 (6 bases). V shed 4 bases and J shed 0 bases, with 12 bases lying between them. Looked up from germline, CDR1 is MNHEY and CDR2 is SVGEGT. This CDR3 has 16 residues. CDR3 amino acids: CASSSGVTATNEKLFF. The CDR3 nucleotides read TGTGCCAGCAGTTCAGGGGTGACGGCAACTAATGAAAAACTGTTTTTT.

This rearrangement joins TRBV24-1 to TRBJ2-3, with D uncertain. CDR1 KGHDR and CDR2 SFDVKD come from the germline V gene. The length of the CDR3 is 15 residues. V lost 5 bases and J lost 2, with 13 bases in between. The CDR3 DNA sequence: TGTGCCACCAGTGGGGCAGAGACTCCCACAGATACGCAGTATTTT. Translated, it gives CATSGAETPTDTQYF.

V gene TRBV20-1 combines with J gene TRBJ1-6; D may be TRBD1 (6 bases). This CDR3 contains 15 residues. Germline-derived CDR1 and CDR2 are DFQATT and SNEGSKA (reference sequence). Trimming took 1 base from V and 6 from J, leaving 13 bases between them. The chain's CDR3 is CSARVSGAGNSPLHF. The CDR3 DNA is TGCAGTGCTAGAGTCTCGGGGGCAGGTAATTCACCCCTCCACTTT.

This clonotype was seen ten or more times. This chain uses TRBV15 with TRBJ2-5, with 12 bases that match TRBD1. This CDR3 region has 16 residues. The V segment lost 5 bases and the J segment 4 bases; nucleotides outside the gene matches: 8. Germline V lookup: CDR1 LNHNV, CDR2 YYDKDF (reference sequence). Here the CDR3 DNA reads TGTGCCACCAGCCGACGGGGACAGGGGGCCAGAGAGACCCAGTACTTC. As protein: CATSRRGQGARETQYF.

The sample holds one count of this clonotype. An end of the junction differs from the germline gene, which may be a read error. The chain recombines TRBV5-1 with TRBJ1-2, with a weak D call TRBD1 (6 bases). The CDR3 runs to 15 residues. In germline, CDR1 is SGHRS, CDR2 YFSETQ. CDR3 region: CASSSDGTPDYGCTF. The CDR3 bases are TGCGCCAGCAGCTCAGACGGGACACCGGATTATGGCTGCACCTTC.

This chain uses TRBV4-2 with TRBJ2-1; 7 positions match TRBD2. Germline V gene lookup returns CDR1 LGHNA and CDR2 YNFKEQ. This CDR3 is built from 15 residues. V lost 0 bases, J lost 7 bases, and 6 bases stayed unmatched. The CDR3 nucleotides read TGTGCCAGCAGCCAAGATGGGGGGGACTGGAATGAGCAGTTCTTC. Its protein product is CASSQDGGDWNEQFF.

This rearrangement joins TRBV4-3 to TRBJ2-6, with 9 positions matching TRBD1. Germline V CDR1 and CDR2: LGHNA, YSLEER. CDR3 length equals 18 residues. V shed 0 bases and J 4 bases; nucleotides not matched to a gene: 7. The CDR3 protein is CASSQDLQGATGANVLTF. The CDR3 DNA reads as TGCGCCAGCAGCCAAGATTTACAGGGGGCGACCGGGGCCAACGTCCTGACTTTC.

A remark on this clonotype: Germline is not matched at one junction end, which may reflect a read error. The chain uses TRBV11-3 and TRBJ2-5, with 10 bases aligning to TRBD1. The germline gives CDR1 SGHNT, CDR2 YENEEA. CDR3 size: 15 residues. The CDR3: CVSSISGTGDETQYF. The CDR3 nucleotides read TGTGTCAGCAGCATATCCGGGACAGGGGACGAGACCCAGTACTTC.

The J gene is TRBJ2-1, the V gene TRBV11-2; 7 nucleotides line up with TRBD2. V gave up 3 bases and J gave up 10 bases; unmatched junction bases: 12. This CDR3 has 15 amino acids. Germline loops: CDR1 SGHAT, CDR2 FQNNGV. The CDR3 bases are TGTGCCAGCAGCTTGGATCGGCGGGGGTACGGGGAGCAGTTCTTC. Translation: CASSLDRRGYGEQFF.

The rearrangement uses TRBV28 and TRBJ2-1; 7 bases map to TRBD2. This CDR3 has 12 residues. Germline values: CDR1 MDHEN, CDR2 SYDVKM. V lost 5 bases and J lost 10; bases outside the gene matches: 5. The CDR3 nucleotides read TGTGCCAGCAGTGCAGTACTAGCGGAGCAGTTCTTC. This codes for CASSAVLAEQFF. The full variable domain, rest sourced from reference TRBV28 and TRBJ2-1, is DVKVTQSSRYLVKRTGEKVFLECVQDMDHENMFWYRQDPGLGLRLIYFSYDVKMKEKGDIPEGYSVSREKKERFSLILESASTNQTSMYLCASSAVLAEQFFGPGTRLTVL.

This chain connects TRBV10-3 to TRBJ1-4; no firm D call. From germline, CDR1 is ENHRY and CDR2 SYGVKD. The CDR3 covers 15 residues. V gave up 6 bases and J gave up 0 bases, with 11 bases separating them. CDR3 nucleotide sequence: TGTGCCATCAGCCGGGATCGTACAACTAATGAAAAACTGTTTTTT. As protein: CAISRDRTTNEKLFF.

There are many counts of this clonotype. This may come from a read error, since a much larger clone is one base off. The chain uses TRBV6-1 and TRBJ1-1; D not certain. Per germline, CDR1 MNHNS and CDR2 SASEGT. The length of the CDR3 is 12 residues. V lost 6 bases to trimming and J lost 7 bases, with 12 bases between them. DNA for the CDR3: TGTGCCAGCAGGGAAACGACCGGTGAAGCTTTCTTT. Protein sequence: CASRETTGEAFF.

V is TRBV12-3 or TRBV12-4 and J is TRBJ1-5; D unresolved. V was shortened by 4 bases and J by 7 bases, with 11 bases between the two germline ends. The length of the CDR3 is 13 residues. CDR3 bases: TGTGCCAGCAGTTCCTCCGGGAGCCAGCCCCAGCATTTT. Translation: CASSSSGSQPQHF.

V is TRBV12-3 or TRBV12-4 and J is TRBJ1-2; TRBD1 is a possible D gene (5 bases). The length of the CDR3 is 14 residues. V lost 3 bases and J lost 4, with 12 bases in between. CDR3 in amino acids: CASSLGETGYGYTF. In DNA form, the CDR3 reads TGTGCCAGCAGTTTGGGGGAGACTGGCTATGGCTACACCTTC.

This clonotype was detected only a few times. The genes are TRBV7-9 and TRBJ1-2; 7 bases are shared with TRBD1. The germline CDR1 and CDR2 sequences are SEHNR and FQNEAQ (reference sequence). With 3 bases clipped from V and 8 bases from J, the junction kept 12 bases outside the gene matches. The CDR3 totals 15 residues. This chain's CDR3 is CASSLGQGGRHGYTF. The CDR3 region has the DNA TGTGCCAGCAGCTTGGGTCAAGGGGGCAGGCACGGCTACACCTTC.

The chain has TRBV28 and TRBJ2-1; the match to TRBD1 covers 9 bases. Germline V gene lookup returns CDR1 MDHEN and CDR2 SYDVKM. V was pared by 2 bases and J by 3 bases, with 2 bases of the junction left unmatched. This CDR3 has 15 residues. The CDR3 region has the DNA TGTGCCAGCAGTTTAGGGGACAGGGTCTACAATGAGCAGTTCTTC. It encodes CASSLGDRVYNEQFF.